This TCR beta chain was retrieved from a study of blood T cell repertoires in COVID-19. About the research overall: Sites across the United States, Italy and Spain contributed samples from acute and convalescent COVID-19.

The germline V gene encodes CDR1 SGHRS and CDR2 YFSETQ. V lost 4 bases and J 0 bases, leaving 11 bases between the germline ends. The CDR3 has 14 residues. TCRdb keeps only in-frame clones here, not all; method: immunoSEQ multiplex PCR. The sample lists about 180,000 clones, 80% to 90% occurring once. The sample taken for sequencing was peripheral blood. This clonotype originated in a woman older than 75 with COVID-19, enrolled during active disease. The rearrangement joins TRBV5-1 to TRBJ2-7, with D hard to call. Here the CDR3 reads CASSPSVNSYEQYF. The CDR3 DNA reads TGCGCCAGCAGCCCGAGCGTAAACTCCTACGAGCAGTACTTC.